This T cell receptor (beta chain) is drawn from a study of long-term antiretroviral therapy in people with HIV. A note on this clone: Its antigen is unknown.

Survey-level resolution applied to immunoSEQ assay v3.0. The target of sequencing was roughly 40,000-55,000 T-cell genomes per sample. The data were produced by immunoSEQ multiplex PCR, yet TCRdb's version contains in-frame clones alone and is incomplete. The repertoire has roughly 18,000 clones, 90% to 95% of them found once; the top ten carry approximately 10%. Germline CDR1 reads SGHKS; CDR2 reads YYEKEE (reference sequence). The CDR3 is made up of 12 amino acids. Trimming removed 0 bases from V and 14 bases from J; junction bases left unmatched: 6. The study's findings and limits: Pre-ART clonal expansion yielded clones that dominated the repertoire at all time points. CDR3 lengths in HIV samples spanned a narrower range than controls. An increase in diversity followed ART, yet levels stayed below transplant donor controls.

The rearrangement links TRBV5-5 to TRBJ1-2, with 8 bases aligning to TRBD1. Specimen: unsorted PBMCs, collected 3 years after starting antiretroviral therapy. The receptor's source is a middle-aged man with HIV. The CDR3 DNA follows: TGTGCCAGCAGCTTGGCCGAGGGACAGGAGACCTTC. The encoded protein is CASSLAEGQETF.